Listed below are T cell receptor beta chains from one sample, sequenced in a study of human T cells and chemical hapten exposure. TCRdb recomputed calls from the RACE reads with MiXCR, one row per CDR3 protein. The profile shows about 400,000 distinct CDR3 sequences, about 6% of them singletons. The specimen comprised whole blood, sampled in connection with sensitization to the hapten diphenylcyclopropenone (DPC). These receptors were obtained from a woman younger than 30 with alopecia areata. Some clones in this sample may be carry-over from other donors' samples. Both conserved end residues are part of each CDR3. D genes are given only for firm matches. Clone sizes are given selectively: once, few, many, or a class where the clone is expanded.

TRBV6-5	-	TRBJ2-2	-	TGTGCCAGCAGTTACCCTCTCGATAGCGGTAACACCGGGGAGCTGTTTTTT	CASSYPLDSGNTGELFF
TRBV27	many	TRBJ2-7	-	TGTGCCAGCAGTTCCTCCGGACAGAGCTACTACGAGCAGTACTTC	CASSSSGQSYYEQYF
TRBV5-1	few	TRBJ2-6	-	TGCGCCAGCAGCTTAATGGGTTTGGATTCCTCTGGGGCCAACGTCCTGACTTTC	CASSLMGLDSSGANVLTF
TRBV27	few	TRBJ1-2	TRBD1	TGTGCCAGCAGTCCCTGGACAGGGGGCTATGGCTACACCTTC	CASSPWTGGYGYTF
TRBV7-2	many	TRBJ2-3	TRBD2	TGTGCCAGCAGCCCAGACGTGGCGGGGGGCTTCACAGATACGCAGTATTTT	CASSPDVAGGFTDTQYF
TRBV9	few	TRBJ1-6	-	TGTGCCAGCACGCCCCATCGGGGAGGATCACCCCTCCACTTT	CASTPHRGGSPLHF
TRBV7-2	few	TRBJ2-3	-	TGTGCCAGCACCTCACCGTACACAGATACGCAGTATTTT	CASTSPYTDTQYF
TRBV2	-	TRBJ2-7	-	TGTGCCAGCCGAGAGGGAGTCTACGAGCAGTACTTC	CASREGVYEQYF
TRBV6-2/TRBV6-3	few	TRBJ2-3	TRBD2	TGTGCCAGCAGTCCTAGCGGGGCTTCTAATACGCAGTATTTT	CASSPSGASNTQYF
TRBV6-6	-	TRBJ2-4	TRBD2	TGTGCCAGCAGTTTCGGGCGGGGGGGGACCCTAGCCAAAAACATTCAGTACTTC	CASSFGRGGTLAKNIQYF
TRBV28	-	TRBJ1-1	-	TGTGCCAGCAGTTTACGGTGGAACACTGAAGCTTTCTTT	CASSLRWNTEAFF
TRBV6-1	few	TRBJ1-4	TRBD1	TGTGCCAGCAGTGGTTGGACAGGAACTAATGAAAAACTGTTTTTT	CASSGWTGTNEKLFF
TRBV5-1	-	TRBJ1-4	TRBD1	TGCGCCAGCAGCTTGGCACAGGGGAATAATGAAAAACTGTTTTTT	CASSLAQGNNEKLFF
TRBV28	few	TRBJ1-5	-	TGTGCCAGCACCTCGCCCTATCGGCAGGGTAGGTATCAGCCCCAGCATTTT	CASTSPYRQGRYQPQHF
TRBV7-8	few	TRBJ1-2	-	TGTGCCAGCAGCCAGGGACGGACCTATGGCTACACCTTC	CASSQGRTYGYTF
TRBV25-1	few	TRBJ1-6	-	TGTGCCAGCAGTGCCATCGATTCACCCCTCCACTTT	CASSAIDSPLHF
TRBV12-3/TRBV12-4	-	TRBJ2-1	-	TGTGCCAGCAGTCCAGGTATCGACGATGAGCAGTTCTTC	CASSPGIDDEQFF
TRBV2	many	TRBJ1-2	-	TGTGCCAGCAGTGCGCAGCAGAGTAACTATGGCTACACCTTC	CASSAQQSNYGYTF
TRBV18	many	TRBJ1-2	-	TGTGCCAGCTCACGCCAGGGAGTGAATGGCTACACCTTC	CASSRQGVNGYTF
TRBV29-1	-	TRBJ1-1	-	TGCAGCGCCTGGACAGAAAGGGTCACTGAAGCTTTCTTT	CSAWTERVTEAFF
TRBV28	-	TRBJ2-3	TRBD2	TGTGCCAGCAGTTTATCGACTAGCGGAAGCACAGATACGCAGTATTTT	CASSLSTSGSTDTQYF
TRBV4-2	many	TRBJ1-1	-	TGTGCCAGCATGGGCAGAACTGAAGCTTTCTTT	CASMGRTEAFF
TRBV10-3	many	TRBJ2-1	TRBD2	TGTGCCATCAGTGAGTCGAGTTCCGGGGGGGCGGATGAGCAGTTCTTC	CAISESSSGGADEQFF
TRBV10-3	-	TRBJ2-7	-	TGTGCCATCAGTGACCAGGACTCCTACGAGCAGTACTTC	CAISDQDSYEQYF
TRBV5-6	-	TRBJ1-1	TRBD1	TGTGCCAGCAGCCCCCTGGTAGGACAGGGGGATTGGACTGAAGCTTTCTTT	CASSPLVGQGDWTEAFF
TRBV2	-	TRBJ2-2	TRBD2	TGTGCCAGCAGTGAAGCGGGACTAGCGGGGGGAACCGGGGAGCTGTTTTTT	CASSEAGLAGGTGELFF
TRBV12-3/TRBV12-4	many	TRBJ2-7	TRBD1	TGTGCCAGCAGTCCGGGACAGGGGAACGAGCAGTACTTC	CASSPGQGNEQYF
TRBV10-2	few	TRBJ1-4	-	TGCGCCAGCACCGACAGTGGAAATGAAAAACTGTTTTTT	CASTDSGNEKLFF
TRBV7-6	few	TRBJ2-7	TRBD1	TGTGCCAGCAGCCCACGGGACAGGGGCGAGCAGTACTTC	CASSPRDRGEQYF
TRBV13	-	TRBJ2-3	TRBD1	TGTGCCAGCAGCTTAAAGCGACAGGGCACCACAGATACGCAGTATTTT	CASSLKRQGTTDTQYF
TRBV7-8	-	TRBJ2-3	-	TGTGCCAGCAGCTTAATCGGGCACAGCACAGATACGCAGTATTTT	CASSLIGHSTDTQYF
TRBV29-1	-	TRBJ2-3	-	TGCAGCGTTGGACAGAAACTAGTCGATACGCAGTATTTT	CSVGQKLVDTQYF
TRBV4-3	many	TRBJ1-5	-	TGCGCCAGCAGCCAAGATCTGGGGTATCAGCCCCAGCATTTT	CASSQDLGYQPQHF
TRBV7-9	many	TRBJ2-7	TRBD1	TGTGCCAGCAGCTTAGTCGAGACAGGGGAGATCCACGAGCAGTACTTC	CASSLVETGEIHEQYF
TRBV12-3/TRBV12-4	many	TRBJ1-6	-	TGTGCCAGCAGCCTCGGACGGAATTCACCCCTCCACTTT	CASSLGRNSPLHF
TRBV11-2	many	TRBJ2-7	-	TGTGCCAGCAGCATCGACAGGTCGCTGCGCGAGCAGTACTTC	CASSIDRSLREQYF
TRBV3-1	many	TRBJ2-6	-	TGTGCCAGCAGTACCCCCGGGGCCAACGTCCTGACTTTC	CASSTPGANVLTF
TRBV29-1	-	TRBJ2-7	-	TGCAGCGTTGAAGAGGGGAACTACGAGCAGTACTTC	CSVEEGNYEQYF
TRBV6-2/TRBV6-3	many	TRBJ1-2	TRBD1	TGTGCCAGCAGTCCGGGACAGGGCCCTGGCTACACCTTC	CASSPGQGPGYTF
TRBV5-1	few	TRBJ2-2	-	TGCGCCAGCTCGGGGGACACCGGGGAGCTGTTTTTT	CASSGDTGELFF